Detailed here is one T cell receptor beta chain. The data derive from a study of control samples from healthy donors and cancer patients. TCRdb's table, derived via immunoSEQ multiplex PCR, lists solely in-frame clones and lacks some. The top ten hold less than 7% of the sample, which has 150,000 or so clones, 92% seen once. V was trimmed by 0 bases and J by 8 bases, leaving 11 bases between them. The length of the CDR3 is 14 residues. In germline, CDR1 is SGDLS, CDR2 YYNGEE. Sequences were obtained from blood. This chain uses TRBV9 with TRBJ2-2; possibly TRBD1 or TRBD2 for D (5 bases each). This TCR was recovered from a man aged 18 to 29 in good health. CDR3 nucleotides: TGTGCCAGCAGCGTAGATGAGGGGTTAGGGGAGCTGTTTTTT. Translated: CASSVDEGLGELFF.